A selection of T cell receptor beta chains follows, all from one sample in a study of monozygotic twins with inflammatory bowel disease. TCRdb reprocessed the 5' RACE reads, with one entry per CDR3 protein and no DNA. The sample has approximately 340,000 distinct CDR3 sequences; the top ten hold around 2%. Specimen: blood. The receptors originated from a human donor with ulcerative colitis or Crohn's disease, or a healthy co-twin of an affected twin (not recorded which). CDR3s include the opening cysteine and the closing phenylalanine or tryptophan.

TRBJ1-2 TRBV10-3 14 CAISESGGFYGYTF
TRBJ2-4 TRBV4-3 14 CASSQEVGAVMQYF
TRBJ2-7 TRBV5-1 12 CASSLNSYEQYF
TRBJ2-7 TRBV25-1 16 CASSGVGDRASYEQYF
TRBJ2-3 TRBV21-1 11 CASSKADTQYF
TRBJ2-7 TRBV4-1 12 CASSQDRYEQYF
TRBJ2-1 TRBV5-1 13 CASLSGTSSEQFF
TRBJ1-3 TRBV6-1 14 CASSDQARGNTIYF
TRBJ2-2 TRBV28 15 CASSLGPRRAGELFF
TRBJ1-1 TRBV5-5 11 CASSLSDEAFF
TRBJ2-1 TRBV24-1 17 CATSEFVGTGKVNEQFF
TRBJ2-3 TRBV7-3 19 CASSLTSGGSWTGTDTQYF
TRBJ2-3 TRBV24-1 17 CATSDRRLAGVSDTQYF
TRBJ2-1 TRBV4-2 12 CASSQGASEQFF
TRBJ2-7 TRBV21-1 13 CATTSGTPYEQYF
TRBJ2-7 TRBV6-1 14 CASRVTAYSYEQYF
TRBJ2-7 TRBV20-1 16 CSARVGRAPAGYEQYF
TRBJ2-7 TRBV11-2 17 CASSLAATALSHYEQYF
TRBJ1-5 TRBV20-1 14 CSARGGSGNQPQHF
TRBJ2-5 TRBV5-1 14 CASSLLHIQETQYF
TRBJ2-1 TRBV7-3 15 CASSLSRERNNEQFF
TRBJ1-1 TRBV20-1 13 CSANQGLGTEAFF
TRBJ2-2 TRBV6-1 17 CASRTDRVGGNTGELFF
TRBJ2-2 TRBV6-5 16 CASSSPGRENTGELFF
TRBJ2-7 TRBV7-9 15 CASSVSAGLAGEQYF
TRBJ1-2 TRBV5-1 14 CASSLGGGGVGYTF
TRBJ1-3 TRBV5-1 15 CASSLMPGSGNTIYF
TRBJ2-7 TRBV28 16 CASSSHRLAGVYEQYF
TRBJ1-2 TRBV30 13 CAWSSGRSYGYTF
TRBJ1-2 TRBV18 13 CASSPADTYGYTF
TRBJ2-3 TRBV6-1 18 CASRRLRDAGRVEDTQYF
TRBJ2-1 TRBV12-5 14 CASGPQGRYNEQFF
TRBJ2-1 TRBV28 11 CASSSSGEQFF
TRBJ2-2 TRBV7-9 15 CASSSRQVNTGELFF
TRBJ2-3 TRBV5-1 15 CASLETSSSTDTQYF
TRBJ1-2 TRBV14 14 CASSQIGANYGYTF
TRBJ1-5 TRBV6-6 14 CASSTQGTNQPQHF
TRBJ2-7 TRBV7-9 13 CASSPRRTYEQYF
TRBJ2-1 TRBV7-9 16 CASSQEIWSSYNEQFF
TRBJ1-6 TRBV3-1 14 CASSRGLSESPLHF
TRBJ2-7 TRBV4-1 15 CASSQPRDSAYEQYF
TRBJ2-7 TRBV14 16 CASSRPPKDRGYEQYF
TRBJ2-3 TRBV4-3 16 CASSQEWDRIGGTQYF
TRBJ1-2 TRBV29-1 14 CSAPARGPSYGYTF
TRBJ2-7 TRBV7-9 15 CASSLQGAGPYEQYF
TRBJ2-1 TRBV5-1 16 CASSKTGTSKYNEQFF
TRBJ2-1 TRBV5-6 15 CASSLGVRQDNEQFF
TRBJ2-3 TRBV4-2 15 CASSQDYRVSDTQYF